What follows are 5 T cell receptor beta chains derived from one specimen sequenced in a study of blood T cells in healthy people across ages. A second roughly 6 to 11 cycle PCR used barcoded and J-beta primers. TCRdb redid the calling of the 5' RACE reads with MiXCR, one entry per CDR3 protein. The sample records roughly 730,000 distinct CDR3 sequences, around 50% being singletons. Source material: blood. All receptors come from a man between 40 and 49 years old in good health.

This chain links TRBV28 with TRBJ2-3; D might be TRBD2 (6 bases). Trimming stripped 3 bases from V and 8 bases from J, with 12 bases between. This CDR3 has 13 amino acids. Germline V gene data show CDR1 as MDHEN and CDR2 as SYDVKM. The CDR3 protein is CASSLGGLRTQYF. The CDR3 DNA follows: TGTGCCAGCAGTTTGGGGGGATTGCGTACGCAGTATTTT.

The CDR3 DNA sequence: TGCGCCAGCAGCCAAGGGACAGGGGTCCCCTATGGCTACACCTTC. Its translation: CASSQGTGVPYGYTF. J is TRBJ1-2 and V is TRBV4-1; 9 bases match TRBD1. CDR3 length equals 15 residues. With V trimmed by 1 base and J by 4 bases, 4 bases remained unmatched. The germline CDR1 and CDR2 sequences are MGHRA and YSYEKL.

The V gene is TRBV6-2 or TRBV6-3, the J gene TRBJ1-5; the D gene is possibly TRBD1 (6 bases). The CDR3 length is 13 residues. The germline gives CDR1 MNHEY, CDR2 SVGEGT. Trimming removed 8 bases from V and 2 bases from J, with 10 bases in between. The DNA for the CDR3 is TGTGCCAGCCACAGGGATGGCAATCAGCCCCAGCATTTT. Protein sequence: CASHRDGNQPQHF.

The CDR3 protein is CSAFLPSGYNEQFF. The CDR3 DNA follows: TGCAGTGCCTTTCTTCCTAGCGGGTACAATGAGCAGTTCTTC. This rearrangement joins TRBV29-1 to TRBJ2-1, with 8 bases identical to TRBD2. The CDR3 is 14 residues long. From germline, CDR1 is SQVTM and CDR2 ANQGSEA.

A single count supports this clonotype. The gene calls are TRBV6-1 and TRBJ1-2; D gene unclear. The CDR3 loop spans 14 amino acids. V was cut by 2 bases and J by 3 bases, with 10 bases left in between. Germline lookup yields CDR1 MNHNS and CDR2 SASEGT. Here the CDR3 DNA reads TGTGCCAGCAGTGAACGGGGAGCTTACTATGGCTACACCTTC. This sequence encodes CASSERGAYYGYTF.